Listed below are T cell receptor beta chains from one sample, sequenced in a study of CD8 T cells in ankylosing spondylitis. Each CDR3 protein gets one entry after TCRdb re-called the 5' RACE reads with MiXCR. Of 200,000 to 250,000 distinct CDR3 sequences listed, about a quarter are singletons. Input material: blood, either unsorted or a sorted T cell fraction (not recorded which). All receptors come from a male donor with ankylosing spondylitis or in good health (not recorded which). CDR3s include the opening cysteine and the closing phenylalanine or tryptophan. Fields, in order: clone size, V gene, D gene, J gene, CDR3 protein, CDR3 DNA. D genes are given only for firm matches. Not every row has a clone size; where given, it reads once, few, many or a size class.

NA	TRBV5-1	TRBD2	TRBJ2-3	CASSPQRETDTQYF	TGCGCCAGCAGCCCCCAGCGGGAAACAGATACGCAGTATTTT
NA	TRBV5-1	NA	TRBJ1-4	CASSLDMDGEKLFF	TGCGCCAGCAGCTTGGATATGGACGGAGAAAAACTGTTTTTT
many	TRBV3-1	NA	TRBJ1-2	CASSQDVSNYGYTF	TGTGCCAGCAGCCAAGATGTGAGTAACTATGGCTACACCTTC
once	TRBV5-1	TRBD1	TRBJ2-1	CASSRQGNSYNEQFF	TGCGCCAGCAGCAGACAGGGCAACTCCTACAATGAGCAGTTCTTC
NA	TRBV15	TRBD1	TRBJ2-6	CATSPRGRQGPSGANVLTF	TGTGCCACCAGCCCCCGGGGCCGACAGGGGCCCTCTGGGGCCAACGTCCTGACTTTC
NA	TRBV20-1	NA	TRBJ2-5	CSGGPDQETQYF	TGCAGTGGCGGACCGGACCAAGAGACCCAGTACTTC
many	TRBV29-1	NA	TRBJ1-1	CSGSRQGDTEAFF	TGCAGCGGATCGAGGCAGGGAGACACTGAAGCTTTCTTT
many	TRBV7-9	NA	TRBJ1-1	CASSLAAVEAFF	TGTGCCAGCAGCTTAGCGGCAGTTGAAGCTTTCTTT
many	TRBV6-5	TRBD1	TRBJ2-3	CASSYGQGTDTQYF	TGTGCCAGCAGTTACGGACAGGGGACAGATACGCAGTATTTT
NA	TRBV3-1	NA	TRBJ2-7	CASSPGISILTREQYF	TGTGCCAGCAGCCCTGGGATAAGCATCCTAACTCGGGAGCAGTACTTC
many	TRBV5-1	NA	TRBJ2-3	CASNWDRTDTQYF	TGCGCCAGCAACTGGGACCGCACAGATACGCAGTATTTT
NA	TRBV7-6	TRBD2	TRBJ2-1	CASSLAPLAGGPSDNEQFF	TGTGCCAGCAGCTTAGCGCCACTAGCGGGAGGGCCTTCTGATAATGAGCAGTTCTTC
NA	TRBV20-1	NA	TRBJ1-3	CSARDAELGSTIYF	TGCAGTGCTAGAGATGCGGAACTTGGAAGCACCATATATTTT
NA	TRBV20-1	TRBD2	TRBJ2-3	CSAWNPLAGVTDTQYF	TGCAGTGCTTGGAATCCACTAGCGGGAGTCACAGATACGCAGTATTTT
NA	TRBV6-1	TRBD2	TRBJ2-7	CASSLAGGPLGEQYF	TGTGCCAGCAGTCTAGCGGGAGGGCCTCTCGGCGAGCAGTACTTC
NA	TRBV20-1	NA	TRBJ2-1	CSALRTSISYNEQFF	TGCAGTGCCCTCCGCACCTCGATCTCCTACAATGAGCAGTTCTTC
many	TRBV6-1	NA	TRBJ1-6	CASTRDKHNSPLHF	TGTGCCAGCACCCGGGACAAGCATAATTCACCCCTCCACTTT
NA	TRBV10-3	TRBD1	TRBJ2-7	CAISEQGASGYEQYF	TGTGCCATCAGTGAACAGGGGGCATCTGGGTACGAGCAGTACTTC
many	TRBV10-3	NA	TRBJ1-1	CAISESMTANTEAFF	TGTGCCATCAGTGAGTCGATGACCGCGAACACTGAAGCTTTCTTT
many	TRBV5-6	NA	TRBJ2-1	CASSLLNEQFF	TGTGCCAGCAGCTTGCTCAATGAGCAGTTCTTC
NA	TRBV5-1	TRBD2	TRBJ2-3	CASSWSLAGVTDTQYF	TGCGCCAGCAGCTGGTCTCTAGCGGGAGTAACAGATACGCAGTATTTT
many	TRBV5-1	NA	TRBJ1-2	CASSLGGNLNYGYTF	TGCGCCAGCAGCTTGGGTGGTAATCTAAACTATGGCTACACCTTC
many	TRBV12-3/TRBV12-4	NA	TRBJ1-6	CASSPRGADSPLHF	TGTGCCAGCAGTCCTCGAGGTGCGGATTCACCCCTCCACTTT
NA	TRBV5-1	TRBD1	TRBJ2-6	CASGQGNGANVLTF	TGCGCCAGCGGACAGGGCAATGGGGCCAACGTCCTGACTTTC
many	TRBV29-1	NA	TRBJ2-4	CSASELAQHIQYF	TGCAGCGCCTCTGAGCTGGCCCAGCACATTCAGTACTTC
many	TRBV7-8	NA	TRBJ1-1	CASSLTLNTEAFF	TGTGCCAGCAGCCTGACACTGAACACTGAAGCTTTCTTT
many	TRBV9	TRBD2	TRBJ2-5	CASSVAPRTSGIKTQYF	TGTGCCAGCAGCGTAGCCCCCCGGACTAGCGGGATAAAGACCCAGTACTTC
few	TRBV6-1	TRBD1	TRBJ1-5	CASRARQGGNQPQHF	TGTGCCAGCAGAGCTAGACAGGGTGGCAATCAGCCCCAGCATTTT
many	TRBV20-1	NA	TRBJ2-3	CSARAPASTDTQYF	TGCAGTGCTAGGGCCCCAGCTAGCACAGATACGCAGTATTTT
NA	TRBV29-1	NA	TRBJ2-7	CSVEGPTYEQYF	TGCAGCGTTGAAGGTCCCACCTACGAGCAGTACTTC
many	TRBV7-6	TRBD2	TRBJ2-1	CASSLAGTSGYNEQFF	TGTGCCAGCAGCTTAGCCGGGACTAGCGGTTACAATGAGCAGTTCTTC
once	TRBV5-4	NA	TRBJ2-1	CASSFSDGEQFF	TGTGCCAGCAGCTTTAGCGACGGTGAGCAGTTCTTC
NA	TRBV20-1	NA	TRBJ2-1	CSAKLGRESEQFF	TGCAGTGCCAAGTTGGGTCGGGAGAGTGAGCAGTTCTTC
NA	TRBV5-6	TRBD1	TRBJ2-1	CASSHGTGYDEQFF	TGTGCCAGCAGCCACGGGACAGGGTACGATGAGCAGTTCTTC
few	TRBV29-1	TRBD2	TRBJ2-3	CSVEAVAGGTDTQYF	TGCAGCGTTGAAGCCGTAGCGGGAGGCACAGATACGCAGTATTTT
many	TRBV9	NA	TRBJ2-2	CASSPHAAGVLGELFF	TGTGCCAGCAGCCCCCACGCCGCAGGGGTCCTCGGGGAGCTGTTTTTT
few	TRBV20-1	TRBD2	TRBJ2-7	CSARDRVASGRPSYEQYF	TGCAGTGCTAGAGATCGTGTCGCTAGCGGGAGACCTTCCTACGAGCAGTACTTC
NA	TRBV6-5	NA	TRBJ2-7	CASSYSGGGSYEQYF	TGTGCCAGCAGTTACTCTGGGGGCGGCTCCTACGAGCAGTACTTC
NA	TRBV12-3/TRBV12-4	TRBD2	TRBJ2-7	CASSAGGRQYF	TGTGCCAGCAGCGCGGGAGGCAGGCAGTACTTC
NA	TRBV19	NA	TRBJ1-5	CASSNPGLYQPQHF	TGTGCCAGTAGTAACCCAGGTCTGTACCAGCCCCAGCATTTT
many	TRBV20-1	TRBD2	TRBJ2-1	CSALAGSNNEQFF	TGCAGTGCCCTAGCGGGATCTAACAATGAGCAGTTCTTC
NA	TRBV7-2	NA	TRBJ1-3	CASSLGLTFSGNTIYF	TGTGCCAGCAGCTTAGGGTTGACTTTCTCTGGAAACACCATATATTTT
NA	TRBV20-1	TRBD2	TRBJ2-3	CSARSGVSGMGDTQYF	TGCAGTGCTAGGAGCGGTGTTAGCGGGATGGGGGATACGCAGTATTTT